These 31 T cell receptor beta chains were all obtained from the same sample, sequenced in a study of Ad26.COV2.S vaccination and SARS-CoV-2 variants. The method was immunoSEQ multiplex PCR; TCRdb's version includes in-frame clones alone and lacks a portion of them. This sample has about half a million clones, with about 88% found just once. The treatment denotes: approximately 18 received Ad26.COV2.S at low or high dose, single or two shots; roughly five received placebo; per-sample allocation not given. Collection of the samples took place on day 63 after the first injection of vaccine or placebo. The source was peripheral blood, collected in a trial of Ad26.COV2.S vaccine versus placebo. These TCRs come from a person between 18 and 60 years old who received the Ad26.COV2.S COVID-19 vaccine or a placebo.

The rearrangement links TRBV6-5 to TRBJ2-5, with 10 bases aligning to TRBD2. CDR3 length: 16 amino acids. Germline lookup yields CDR1 MNHEY and CDR2 SVGAGI. V lost 0 bases and J lost 9; bases outside the gene matches: 10. The CDR3 DNA follows: TGTGCCAGCAGTTACTCGGCTAGCGGGAGCCTGAGGGCCCAGTACTTC. It is translated as CASSYSASGSLRAQYF.

The rearrangement links TRBV10-3 to TRBJ1-2; D unclear. Between the trimmed V and J ends, which lost 6 bases and 0 bases, there was a span of 11 bases. From germline, CDR1 is ENHRY and CDR2 SYGVKD. The CDR3 runs 14 residues. The CDR3 protein is CAIRETGTNYGYTF. As DNA, the CDR3 is TGTGCCATCAGAGAGACGGGTACTAACTATGGCTACACCTTC.

In regard to this clone: Compared with germline, one end of the junction differs, possibly owing to a read error. As DNA, the CDR3 is TGTGCCATCAGTGAGACTCGTCTAAAGTGGGATTTC. Translation: CAISETRLKWDF. The V call is TRBV10-3, the J call TRBJ2-7, with D unclear. CDR3 length: 12 residues. Germline loops: CDR1 ENHRY, CDR2 SYGVKD.

The gene calls are TRBV14 and TRBJ1-2; TRBD1 is a possible D gene (6 bases). Trimming shortened V by 8 bases and J by 3 bases, and 19 bases separated the two germline ends. Germline loops: CDR1 SGHDN, CDR2 FVKESK. CDR3 length: 15 residues. The CDR3 sequence: CASRRSTGPDYGYTF. For the CDR3, the DNA is TGTGCCAGCCGCCGGTCAACAGGGCCGGACTATGGCTACACCTTC.

CDR3 bases: TGTGCCAGCAGCTATCAACTAGGAGCAGATACGCAGTATTTT. Translating gives CASSYQLGADTQYF. The genes are TRBV11-2 and TRBJ2-3; TRBD2 is a possible D gene (5 bases). Germline loops: CDR1 SGHAT, CDR2 FQNNGV. V lost 4 bases, J lost 4 bases, and 12 bases lay in between. This CDR3 is 14 amino acids long.

The CDR3 is CASSEVRGRGAEAFF. In DNA form, the CDR3 reads TGTGCCAGCAGTGAAGTCAGGGGGCGCGGGGCTGAAGCTTTCTTT. The chain joins TRBV6-1 to TRBJ1-1; 8 bases are shared with TRBD1. Germline CDR1 reads MNHNS; CDR2 reads SASEGT. Unmatched junction bases numbered 7, after V lost 1 base and J lost 6 bases. The CDR3 is made up of 15 amino acids.

Concerning this clone itself: The sample carries other DNA sequences with the same CDR3. The rearrangement joins TRBV20-1 to TRBJ2-7; D might be TRBD2 (6 bases). Germline CDR1 reads DFQATT; CDR2 reads SNEGSKA (reference sequence). V was trimmed by 5 bases and J by 1 base, leaving 6 bases between them. CDR3 length equals 11 residues. The CDR3 loop reads CSAGGSYEQYF. CDR3 sequence (DNA): TGCAGTGCTGGAGGGTCCTACGAGCAGTACTTC.

The CDR3, as DNA: TGTGCCAGTAGTATACTCAGTAGCAATCAGCCCCAGCATTTT. Protein sequence: CASSILSSNQPQHF. This chain links TRBV19 with TRBJ1-5, with no clear D. This CDR3 spans 14 amino acids. Germline CDR1 is LNHDA and CDR2 is SQIVND (reference sequence). V was pared by 2 bases and J by 0 bases, with 5 bases between.

Only one count was recorded for this clone. The sample contains more than one DNA sequence encoding this CDR3. V and J are TRBV29-1 and TRBJ2-7, with a weak D call TRBD2 (5 bases). The CDR3 totals 12 residues. Trimming shortened V by 7 bases and J by 3 bases, and 13 bases separated the two germline ends. Germline V CDR1 and CDR2: SQVTM, ANQGSEA. The CDR3 sequence is CSAYRDSYEQYF. The DNA of the CDR3 is TGCAGCGCCTACCGGGATAGCTACGAGCAGTACTTC.

The chain carries TRBV7-8 and TRBJ2-3, with D hard to call. The CDR3 consists of 17 residues. In germline, CDR1 is SGHVS, CDR2 FQNEAQ. Trimming pared 1 base from V and 0 bases from J, leaving 14 bases between. CDR3 bases: TGTGCCAGCAGCTTAGAGCGTTCGTTCGGGAGCACAGATACGCAGTATTTT. Amino acids: CASSLERSFGSTDTQYF.

This chain connects TRBV5-8 to TRBJ1-2; possible D gene TRBD1, 5 bases. Germline CDR1 is SGHTS and CDR2 is YDEGEE. There are 13 residues in the CDR3. Trimming pared 1 base from V and 8 bases from J, leaving 12 bases between. The CDR3 DNA reads TGTGCCAGCAGCTTGCCGGGGCGAGGCGGCTACACCTTC. It translates to CASSLPGRGGYTF.

Only one count was recorded for this clone. V and J are TRBV6-2 or TRBV6-3 and TRBJ2-7, with 8 nucleotides matching TRBD1. Germline V gene sequence: CDR1 MNHEY, CDR2 SVGEGT. V gave up 2 bases and J gave up 7 bases; unmatched junction bases: 13. This CDR3 is 16 amino acids long. In DNA form, the CDR3 reads TGTGCCAGCAGTTACCCACTCGGGCAGGGGGCAGGGGAGCAGTACTTC. This gives the protein CASSYPLGQGAGEQYF.

In its sample, this clone was seen once. The chain uses TRBV28 and TRBJ2-3; perhaps TRBD1 as D (5 bases). Germline loops: CDR1 MDHEN, CDR2 SYDVKM. Trimming stripped 6 bases from V and 2 bases from J, with 18 bases between. The CDR3 covers 16 residues. The CDR3, as DNA: TGTGCCAGCAGCACCGGTCGACAGAGGTACACAGATACGCAGTATTTT. As protein: CASSTGRQRYTDTQYF.

The table lists this clone with a count of one. The chain combines TRBV5-5 with TRBJ2-7, with D tentatively TRBD1 (5 bases). The CDR3 is 15 residues long. Germline V gene lookup returns CDR1 SGHKS and CDR2 YYEKEE (reference sequence). The V and J ends lost 5 bases and 3 bases respectively, with 18 bases between them. The CDR3 nucleotides are TGTGCCAGCAGTCTGAAGGGGAATGCTGGCTACGAGCAGTACTTC. Its translation is CASSLKGNAGYEQYF.

V gene TRBV5-1 combines with J gene TRBJ2-6, with TRBD1 as a possible D gene (5 bases). CDR1 is SGHRS and CDR2 is YFSETQ in the germline V gene. Trimming shortened V by 0 bases and J by 2 bases, and 9 bases separated the two germline ends. This CDR3 has 16 amino acids. The CDR3 DNA follows: TGCGCCAGCAGCTTGGTATACAGGACTGGGGCCAACGTCCTGACTTTC. Its protein is CASSLVYRTGANVLTF. The full variable domain, completed using reference TRBV5-1 and TRBJ2-6, is KAGVTQTPRYLIKTRGQQVTLSCSPISGHRSVSWYQQTPGQGLQFLFEYFSETQRNKGNFPGRFSGRQFSNSRSEMNVSTLELGDSALYLCASSLVYRTGANVLTFGAGSRLTVL.

The chain is built from TRBV29-1 and TRBJ1-2, with D maybe TRBD1 (6 bases). The CDR3 has 12 amino acids. V was cut by 7 bases and J by 6 bases, with 15 bases left in between. Germline V gene data show CDR1 as SQVTM and CDR2 as ANQGSEA. The CDR3 sequence is CSGLIRGDGYTF. CDR3 DNA sequence: TGCAGCGGCCTAATCAGGGGCGATGGCTACACCTTC. Filled out from reference TRBV29-1 and TRBJ1-2, the complete variable domain reads SAVISQKPSRDICQRGTSLTIQCQVDSQVTMMFWYRQQPGQSLTLIATANQGSEATYESGFVIDKFPISRPNLTFSTLTVSNMSPEDSSIYLCSGLIRGDGYTFGSGTRLTVV.

V and J are TRBV2 and TRBJ2-3, with no clear D. The CDR3 length is 13 residues. Trimming removed 8 bases at V and 0 bases at J, with 9 bases between. Per germline, CDR1 SNHLY and CDR2 FYNNEI. The DNA of the CDR3 is TGTGCCAGCGCCCCGCCCAGCACAGATACGCAGTATTTT. Its translation: CASAPPSTDTQYF.

The chain couples TRBV30 to TRBJ1-1; the D is unclear. V was shortened by 8 bases and J by 0 bases, with 13 bases between the two germline ends. The CDR3 is 13 amino acids. Germline assignment: CDR1 GTSNPN and CDR2 SVGIG (reference sequence). The CDR3 here is CARKPQVNTEAFF. CDR3 coding DNA: TGTGCCCGCAAGCCTCAGGTGAACACTGAAGCTTTCTTT.

The rearrangement joins TRBV7-2 to TRBJ2-7, with D possibly matching TRBD1 (5 bases). Germline values: CDR1 SGHTA, CDR2 FQGNSA. V was pared by 3 bases and J by 0 bases, with 18 bases between. This CDR3 has 17 amino acids. The CDR3 spells CASSFWGWGASSYEQYF. The DNA for the CDR3 is TGTGCCAGCAGCTTTTGGGGATGGGGCGCATCCTCCTACGAGCAGTACTTC.

V gene TRBV6-5 combines with J gene TRBJ1-1, with D uncertain. The CDR3 extends over 13 amino acids. V lost 4 bases to trimming and J lost 1 base, with 7 bases between them. Germline-derived CDR1 and CDR2 are MNHEY and SVGAGI. CDR3: CASSFGPNTEAFF. The CDR3 DNA follows: TGTGCCAGCAGTTTTGGGCCGAACACTGAAGCTTTCTTT.

The J gene is TRBJ1-4, the V gene TRBV6-6; 8 bases agree with TRBD1. Per the germline V gene, CDR1 is MNHNY and CDR2 is SVGAGI (reference sequence). V lost 0 bases, J lost 5 bases, and 2 bases stayed unmatched. The CDR3 consists of 15 residues. This CDR3 reads CASSYSGQANEKLFF. The CDR3 DNA sequence: TGTGCCAGCAGTTACTCGGGACAGGCAAATGAAAAACTGTTTTTT.

The V and J genes are TRBV5-1 and TRBJ1-1; 8 bases are shared with TRBD1. This CDR3 has 16 residues. Trimming removed 0 bases from V and 7 bases from J; junction bases left unmatched: 11. Germline V CDR1 and CDR2: SGHRS, YFSETQ. CDR3 in DNA: TGCGCCAGCAGCTTGGTTCAGGGGGCGACGAAGGGTGAAGCTTTCTTT. The encoded protein is CASSLVQGATKGEAFF.

The chain uses TRBV7-3 and TRBJ2-3; 11 bases fit TRBD2. Trimming at V came to 5 bases and at J to 3 bases, leaving 13 bases not matched to a gene. CDR3 length equals 18 residues. Germline loops: CDR1 SGHTA, CDR2 FQGTGA. The CDR3 loop reads CASSPQGWLAGGTDTQYF. Here the CDR3 DNA reads TGTGCCAGCAGCCCCCAAGGGTGGCTAGCGGGGGGTACAGATACGCAGTATTTT.

This clone was seen more than once but under ten times. The V and J genes are TRBV19 and TRBJ1-5; perhaps TRBD1 as D (6 bases). Germline CDR1 LNHDA, CDR2 SQIVND (reference sequence). The CDR3 spans 15 residues. Trimming took off 6 bases at V and 9 bases at J, with 21 bases between the two ends. The CDR3 sequence is CASSQEGQPLRPQHF. As DNA, the CDR3 is TGTGCCAGTAGCCAGGAAGGACAGCCCCTACGGCCCCAGCATTTT.

V is TRBV21-1 and J is TRBJ2-1; whether TRBD2, the table's D call, matches the DNA was not checked. TRBV21-1 is a pseudogene segment. CDR3 size: 17 residues. CDR3 coding DNA: TGTGCCAGCAGCAAAGGACTAGCGGGGAGACTTTACAATGAGCAGTTCTTC. This encodes CASSKGLAGRLYNEQFF.

V is TRBV4-2 and J is TRBJ1-5, with D possibly matching TRBD1 (5 bases). The germline V gene has CDR1 LGHNA and CDR2 YNFKEQ. V was clipped by 0 bases and J by 3 bases, with 12 bases between them. The CDR3 length is 16 residues. The CDR3 is CASSQDQGRANQPQHF. CDR3 DNA sequence: TGTGCCAGCAGCCAAGATCAGGGTCGGGCCAATCAGCCCCAGCATTTT.

The chain carries TRBV6-6 and TRBJ1-1; no definite D call. Germline V gene sequence: CDR1 MNHNY, CDR2 SVGAGI (reference sequence). The CDR3 is 15 amino acids. V dropped 5 bases and J dropped 1 base, with 14 bases sitting between them. Written as DNA, the CDR3 is TGTGCCAGCAGTCGAGGCGAGGTCCCGAACACTGAAGCTTTCTTT. Translation gives CASSRGEVPNTEAFF.

The chain links TRBV6-1 to TRBJ1-1; D is ambiguous. Germline V gene lookup returns CDR1 MNHNS and CDR2 SASEGT. V dropped 2 bases and J dropped 8 bases, with 6 bases sitting between them. CDR3 length: 11 amino acids. The CDR3 is CASSESREAFF. The DNA for the CDR3 is TGTGCCAGCAGTGAAAGCAGGGAAGCTTTCTTT.

The chain couples TRBV7-6 to TRBJ2-7, with 10 bases identical to TRBD1. The germline V gene has CDR1 SGHVS and CDR2 FNYEAQ. The CDR3 extends over 14 amino acids. Trimming removed 3 bases from V and 3 bases from J; junction bases left unmatched: 2. Written as DNA, the CDR3 is TGTGCCAGCAGCTTGGGACAGGGGCTCTACGAGCAGTACTTC. Encoded protein: CASSLGQGLYEQYF.

The chain couples TRBV19 to TRBJ1-2; 12 bases map to TRBD1. V was pared by 4 bases and J by 2 bases, with 5 bases of the junction left unmatched. CDR1 and CDR2 (germline): LNHDA, SQIVND (reference sequence). CDR3 length: 16 residues. Written as DNA, the CDR3 is TGTGCCAGTAGTAATCCGGGACAGGGGGCGAACTATGGCTACACCTTC. Protein product: CASSNPGQGANYGYTF.

The V call is TRBV29-1, the J call TRBJ2-5, with TRBD2 as a possible D gene (7 bases). Germline lookup yields CDR1 SQVTM and CDR2 ANQGSEA. V lost 6 bases and J lost 5, with 25 bases in between. CDR3 size: 16 residues. The CDR3: CSVLGGPGEGWETQYF. The DNA for the CDR3 is TGCAGCGTCCTCGGGGGCCCCGGGGAGGGTTGGGAGACCCAGTACTTC. Full variable domain (missing parts from reference TRBV29-1 and TRBJ2-5): SAVISQKPSRDICQRGTSLTIQCQVDSQVTMMFWYRQQPGQSLTLIATANQGSEATYESGFVIDKFPISRPNLTFSTLTVSNMSPEDSSIYLCSVLGGPGEGWETQYFGPGTRLLVL.